This T cell receptor beta chain was profiled in a study of cytomegalovirus exposure and HLA in healthy donors (dated by TCRdb to 2016 to 2017). As for the study more broadly: An earlier analysis of approximately 600 of the donors reported 250 to 300 Gb of sequence data and some 120 million unique TCR beta sequences from around 200 million T cells. On average, roughly 250,000 unique TCR beta nucleotide sequences were sequenced per donor among fewer than 500 genotyped donors of the cohort, with 15% to 20% of those sequences being non-productive. The aim of the study was to test whether cataloging public T cell receptors could identify signatures of past pathogen exposure. Class I and class II HLA loci were covered by the typing at four-digit resolution. Approximately 310 gigabases of sequencing data and tens of millions of unique TCR sequences made up an early release that covered approximately 700 HLA-typed donors. All discovery cohort repertoires had been generated using a single sequencing platform. Alongside the repertoire data, information on donor age, sex, ethnicity and CMV serostatus was compiled. Typing coverage differed by locus: A, B, C, DRB1 and DQB1 were typed in about 620-630 donors, DQA1 in 522, DPA1 in over 600, and DPB1 in 472. The genetic ancestry cluster associated with self-reported Caucasian donors included 70% to 85% of the approximately 430 genotyped donors. In a later analysis, previously published TCR beta repertoires from 600 to 850 donors were re-analyzed and high-resolution HLA genotyping was added so that TCR occurrence patterns could be studied. Rather than drawing on any new phenotypic data, the later analysis identified candidate immune exposures from TCR beta sequences and the way those sequences occurred across donors. To decide whether each TCR beta V gene segment behaved as functional or pseudogenic, an earlier analysis of fewer than 750 of the donors relied on high-throughput TCR beta sequencing. In a later genetic analysis, genome-wide SNP genotypes for about three fifths of the 666 donors were used, and that subset was treated as a discovery cohort. The study combined high-throughput TCR immunosequencing, statistical association of individual TCRs with disease status, and machine learning to predict cytomegalovirus infection status. A separate validation cohort of roughly 130 different subjects was used in addition to the roughly 620-subject first cohort. The T cell repertoires of 666 subjects were profiled by immunosequencing and related to cytomegalovirus serostatus. Four or five DR-DQ haplotypes were handled as single units for association and clustering because linkage in the cohort was strong.

The cohort was made up of approximately 670 healthy bone marrow donors. All cohort members were sampled while nominally healthy, although unrecorded immune exposures were likely present. The donor was CMV seropositive and belonged to the group of more than 250 seropositive cohort members. Every donor gave a peripheral blood sample, and the peripheral blood mononuclear cells from that sample were used for TCR beta sequencing. The Qiagen DNeasy Blood Extraction Kit was used to extract genomic DNA from the blood cell samples. Details on this clone: Its antigen remains undetermined. Per-base qualities were not stored, and no clone one base away is much larger.

Relative to germline, V is missing 8 bases and J is missing 0 bases, with 13 bases of the junction outside any gene match. The CDR3 has 17 amino acids, counting the end cysteine and phenylalanine. This entry keeps only the CDR3 DNA: 51 bases, framed from base 1. The germline V gene encodes CDR1 MDHEN and CDR2 SYDVKM. The library was made by the immunoSEQ multiplex PCR assay. For the multiplex PCR, a mixture combining 60 forward primers for TCR Vbeta segments and 13 reverse primers for TCR Jbeta segments was used. Amplification of the CDR3 region of rearranged TCR beta genes was performed with a multiplex PCR assay on genomic DNA. Amplified TCR beta libraries were sequenced as 87-base-pair reads on the Illumina HiSeq System. For the original study's pipeline: A later analysis tallied around 87 million unique TCR beta chains across the approximately 670 repertoires, and about 12 million of those chains were shared by two or more donors. Raw reads were error-corrected and collapsed into unique sequences by a nearest-neighbor algorithm in which closely related sequences were merged to remove PCR and sequencing errors. V, D and J gene segments were assigned by aligning CDR3 sequences to IMGT reference sequences. For a sequence to be retained, a match of at least six nucleotides was required to both a V gene segment and a J gene segment. A rearrangement counted as productive if the CDR3 had no stop codons and remained in frame with V and J, and every other rearrangement counted as non-productive. CDR3 was defined according to IMGT convention as the region running from the second conserved V-encoded cysteine to the conserved J-encoded phenylalanine. In an earlier analysis of approximately 500 of the donors, sequences lacking an unambiguous match to a single V gene segment were excluded. In an earlier analysis of some 590 of the donors, V segments were called functional above 56.7% productive rearrangements and were called segregating when the between-donor standard deviation exceeded 5%. To diagnose cytomegalovirus status from the catalog of TCR beta chain sequences, a statistical classification framework was built. A later analysis assigned V and J genes by comparing TCR nucleotide sequences with IMGT/GENE-DB human TR gene sequences. A later analysis assigned CDR3 sequences and most-parsimonious VDJ recombination scenarios with the TCRdist pipeline. A later analysis defined each TCR beta chain by its CDR3 amino acid sequence plus V-gene family, and excluded reads lacking a unique V-gene family. In a later analysis, nearly 600 highly shared, low-generation-probability nucleotide sequences were removed to address suspected cross-contamination and a sequencing artifact. For each public chain, a later analysis derived a clonal expansion index from normalized ranks of inferred template counts within each repertoire. Generation probabilities in a later analysis came from a VDJ recombination model fitted to out-of-frame rearrangements, and those results were checked against IGoR. Hypergeometric tests were used in a later analysis to score TCR-TCR, TCR-HLA and TCR-CMV co-occurrence, with a repertoire-size bias correction applied to the TCR pairs. False discovery rates were estimated in a later analysis by permuting HLA or CMV assignments 20 times. In a later analysis, co-occurring TCRs were grouped with DBSCAN, and TCRdist sequence similarity was added when clustering was performed within HLA-allele-positive subsets. For co-occurrence clustering, repertoires with fewer than 30,000 or more than 120,000 public chains were excluded, along with roughly five repertoires with anomalous nucleotide sharing. The source is immuneACCESS, and TCRdb retained only in-frame sequences with V and J called. Part of the clones is not carried over; for the studies checked, unresolved V genes explain less than half of this, and the remainder is unexplained. V and J calls and clone size are given by that table; D and trimming were obtained from the DNA. The sample contains over 250,000 clones, roughly 89% of them found a single time. Around 4% of the sample is held by the ten biggest clonotypes.

Broader findings and caveats from the paper: A later genetic analysis reported fewer N-insertions in productive TCRs among donors in an Asian-associated ancestry cluster than the approximately 670-donor mean. In both the original and validation cohorts, the classifier was reported to diagnose cytomegalovirus status with high specificity and sensitivity. Several of the top co-occurrence clusters appeared to be linked to parvovirus B19, influenza, CMV and Epstein-Barr virus, according to a later analysis. Strong co-occurrence of HLA alleles, especially DR and DQ, made assigning TCR associations to individual alleles difficult. Because counts were too low, seventeen rarely observed V segments, including chromosome 9 orphons, were excluded from the earlier analysis of several hundred of the donors. While some public TCRs were present in many individuals, most TCR sequences turned up only very rarely across donors. A cluster of highly shared sequence variants was judged likely to be a technical artifact of the sequencing pipeline. A few of the identified cytomegalovirus-associated TCR beta chains were confirmed in vitro to be specific for cytomegalovirus antigens. According to the authors, the approach could potentially be generalized to other disease states and immunological phenotypes. The presence/absence analyses assumed that sequencing depth was roughly uniform across donors, and that assumption may not be true. A further reported finding was that TCR beta sequences accurately predicted the HLA-A and HLA-B alleles for most subjects in the first cohort. According to a later analysis, most CMV-associated TCR beta chains appeared to be HLA-restricted, and the HLA associations seemed to be driven largely by CMV exposure. This cohort had only TCR beta chains sequenced, and the lack of alpha or paired-chain data limited which features could be detected. Because some donors lacked HLA typing at each locus, the association tests relied only on the typed subset. A later analysis found that TCR association rates varied across HLA loci, with DRB1 alleles showing the most associated TCRs and HLA-C alleles the fewest. Correlated functional status among segregating V segments might reflect linkage disequilibrium, but an unknown experimental factor could not be ruled out. In a later analysis, 16,951 TCR beta sequences were associated with specific HLA alleles at a false discovery rate of 0.05. The study listed approximately 150 TCR beta chains as associated with cytomegalovirus. An association between a missense DCLRE1C variant and V-gene and J-gene trimming of TCR beta chains was found in a later genetic analysis and replicated in an independent cohort. Immune exposure information for the cohort was limited to CMV serostatus. Broadly in line with IMGT annotations, most TCR beta V segments showed up in productive rearrangements about 90% or about 30% of the time in an earlier analysis of 450 to 750 of the donors. In a later analysis, HLA-associated TCR beta chains were found to be more clonally expanded and to have lower generation probabilities than equally common non-associated chains. Because the 87-base-pair reads could not distinguish some IMGT-functional V segments, including TRBV6-2 and TRBV6-3, those segments were excluded.

This TCR was sampled from a middle-aged man in good health and CMV-seropositive. Recombination connected TRBV28 to TRBJ2-1; TRBD2 aligns with 7 central bases. The specimen was PBMCs. The CDR3 reads CASDPQWGGSSYNEQFF. The DNA reads as follows: TGTGCCAGCGATCCCCAATGGGGGGGTAGCTCCTACAATGAGCAGTTCTTC.